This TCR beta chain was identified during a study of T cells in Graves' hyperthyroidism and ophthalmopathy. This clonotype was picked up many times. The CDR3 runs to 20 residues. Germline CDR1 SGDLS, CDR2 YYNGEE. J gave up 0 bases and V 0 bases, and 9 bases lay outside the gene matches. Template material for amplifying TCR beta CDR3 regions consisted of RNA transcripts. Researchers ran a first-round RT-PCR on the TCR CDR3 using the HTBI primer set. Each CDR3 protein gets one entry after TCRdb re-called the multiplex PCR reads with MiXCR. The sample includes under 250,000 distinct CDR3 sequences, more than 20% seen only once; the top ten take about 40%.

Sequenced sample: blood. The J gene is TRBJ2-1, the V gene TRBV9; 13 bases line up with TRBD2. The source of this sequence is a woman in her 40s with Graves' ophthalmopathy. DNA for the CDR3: TGTGCCAGCAGCGTAGGGGGTGGACTAGCGGGAGTAGGCTCCTACAATGAGCAGTTCTTC. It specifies CASSVGGGLAGVGSYNEQFF.